This T cell receptor (beta chain) is drawn from a study of shared clonotypes between healthy human individuals. Germline trimming cut 8 bases from V and 2 bases from J; bases unmatched to any gene: 5. Germline assignment: CDR1 ENHRY and CDR2 SYGVKD. The length of the CDR3 is 13 residues. The authors sequenced unsorted PBMC DNA on ten immunoSEQ deep assay plates. Here immunoSEQ multiplex PCR was the method, and the copy in TCRdb shows in-frame clones only, minus some. The sample lists more than 400,000 clones; roughly 80% were seen once. Sequenced sample: PBMCs. V usage is TRBV10-3 and J usage is TRBJ1-2; the match to TRBD1 covers 7 bases. The receptor comes from a middle-aged woman in good health. Some clones in this sample may be carry-over from other donors' samples. The CDR3 reads CAIGEGQNYGYTF. CDR3 coding DNA: TGTGCCATCGGGGAGGGACAGAACTATGGCTACACCTTC.